This T cell receptor (beta chain) stems from a study of T cells in tumors after PD-1 blockade. The V gene end was trimmed by 1 base and the J gene end by 4 bases; junction bases not matched to a gene: 4. CDR1 KGHSH and CDR2 LQKENI come from the germline V gene. The CDR3 is made up of 16 amino acids. This clone was observed a few times. Repertoires were generated with immunoSEQ multiplex PCR, while TCRdb's copy carries only in-frame clones and drops some. The table records 60,000 to 65,000 clones, less than 85% of them present only once. The specimen comprised PBMCs, sampled after anti-PD-1 treatment. The TCR was taken from a human donor with basal cell carcinoma. The chain has TRBV18 and TRBJ2-5; 12 bases line up with TRBD2. The CDR3 sequence is CASSPRTSGTGETQYF. DNA for the CDR3: TGTGCCAGCTCACCACGGACTAGCGGGACGGGAGAGACCCAGTACTTC.